This T cell receptor beta chain was sequenced during a study of blood T cell repertoires in COVID-19. Study-wide context: Sites in the United States, Italy and Spain provided acute and convalescent COVID-19 samples. The analysed material was cDNA or gDNA that came from T cells, B-cell-depleted T cells, or PBMCs.

This clone was recorded once. Germline CDR1 reads MNHEY; CDR2 reads SVGEGT. The V and J ends lost 4 bases and 8 bases respectively, with 26 bases between them. The length of the CDR3 is 17 residues. In the original analysis: Amplification from reference gene primers served as the basis for estimated nucleated cell counts. Using immunoSEQ multiplex PCR, the repertoire was profiled, and TCRdb retains in-frame clones only, with some absent. V, J and clone size are taken as reported in that table, and D and trimming were inferred from the DNA itself. The sample has nearly 90,000 clones, about two thirds seen once; the top ten hold approximately 15%.

Sequencing used peripheral blood. The chain links TRBV6-2 or TRBV6-3 to TRBJ1-2; no firm D call. This clonotype was obtained from a woman of 80 years or more with acute or convalescent COVID-19. CDR3 DNA sequence: TGTGCCAGCAGTTTTAACAGAGCCTCGGCTAACTTTAAAGGCTACACCTTC. As protein: CASSFNRASANFKGYTF.